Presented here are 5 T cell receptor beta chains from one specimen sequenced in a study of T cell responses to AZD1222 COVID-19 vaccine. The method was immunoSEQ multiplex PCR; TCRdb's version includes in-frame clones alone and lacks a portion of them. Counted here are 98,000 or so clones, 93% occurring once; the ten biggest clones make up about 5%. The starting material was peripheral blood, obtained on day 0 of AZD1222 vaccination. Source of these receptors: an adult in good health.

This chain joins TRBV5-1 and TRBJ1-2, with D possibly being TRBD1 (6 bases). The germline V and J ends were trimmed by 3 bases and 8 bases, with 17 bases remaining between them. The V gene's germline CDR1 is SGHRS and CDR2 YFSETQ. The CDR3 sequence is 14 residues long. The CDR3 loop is CASSSSTGFDGYTF. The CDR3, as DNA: TGCGCCAGCAGCTCGTCGACAGGTTTTGACGGCTACACCTTC.

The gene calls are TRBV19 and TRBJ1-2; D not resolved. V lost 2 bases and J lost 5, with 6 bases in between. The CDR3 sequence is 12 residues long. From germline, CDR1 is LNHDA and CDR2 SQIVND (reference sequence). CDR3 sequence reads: CASSISRYGYTF. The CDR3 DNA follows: TGTGCCAGTAGTATAAGTAGATATGGCTACACCTTC.

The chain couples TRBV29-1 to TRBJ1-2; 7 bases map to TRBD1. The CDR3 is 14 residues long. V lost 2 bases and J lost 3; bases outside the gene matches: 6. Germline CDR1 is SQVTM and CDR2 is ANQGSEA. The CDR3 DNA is TGCAGCGTTGAACGGGACAGCTCTGACTATGGCTACACCTTC. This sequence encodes CSVERDSSDYGYTF.

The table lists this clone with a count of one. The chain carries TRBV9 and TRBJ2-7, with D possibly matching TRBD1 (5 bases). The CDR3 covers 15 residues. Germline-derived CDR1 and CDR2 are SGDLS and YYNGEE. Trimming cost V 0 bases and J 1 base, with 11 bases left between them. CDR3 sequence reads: CASSVGGAESYEQYF. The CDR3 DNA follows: TGTGCCAGCAGCGTAGGGGGCGCAGAATCCTACGAGCAGTACTTC.

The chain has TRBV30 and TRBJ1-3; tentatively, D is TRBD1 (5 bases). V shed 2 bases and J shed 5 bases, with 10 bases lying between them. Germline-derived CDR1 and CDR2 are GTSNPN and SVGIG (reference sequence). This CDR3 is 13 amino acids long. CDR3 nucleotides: TGTGCCTGGAGTTCGGGGGAAAGAAACACCATATATTTT. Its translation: CAWSSGERNTIYF.